The next 21 T cell receptor beta chains were all read from a single sample in a study of Ad26.COV2.S vaccination and SARS-CoV-2 variants. Documented treatment: 15 to 20 received Ad26.COV2.S at low or high dose, single or two shots; 5 received placebo; per-sample allocation not given. At day 63 after the first vaccine or placebo injection, samples were drawn. Some clones are missing from TCRdb's copy, which holds only in-frame ones; the method was immunoSEQ multiplex PCR. The table has about 680,000 clones, 70% to 90% seen once. This specimen was peripheral blood, taken in a trial of Ad26.COV2.S vaccine versus placebo. The source is a person between 18 and 60 years old who received the Ad26.COV2.S COVID-19 vaccine or a placebo.

About this clone: Other DNA sequences within the sample encode an identical CDR3. The chain couples TRBV6-5 to TRBJ1-1, with 7 bases identical to TRBD1. This CDR3 comprises 13 residues. The V gene end was trimmed by 2 bases and the J gene end by 5 bases; junction bases not matched to a gene: 2. Germline CDR1 is MNHEY and CDR2 is SVGAGI. CDR3: CASSYPGGTEAFF. In nucleotides, the CDR3 is TGTGCCAGCAGTTACCCAGGGGGAACTGAAGCTTTCTTT.

For this clone: The same CDR3 also results from other DNA sequences found in this sample. The rearrangement joins TRBV9 to TRBJ1-5, with D perhaps TRBD1 (5 bases). Trimming shortened V by 0 bases and J by 4 bases, and 11 bases separated the two germline ends. This CDR3 has 15 amino acids. CDR1 is SGDLS, CDR2 YYNGEE, per germline. CDR3 amino acids: CASSVGPGQNQPQHF. Here the CDR3 DNA reads TGTGCCAGCAGCGTAGGCCCAGGGCAAAATCAGCCCCAGCATTTT.

The chain carries TRBV19 and TRBJ1-5; D not resolved. The germline CDR1 and CDR2 sequences are LNHDA and SQIVND (reference sequence). This CDR3 region has 14 residues. The ends were cut back, 1 base at V and 4 bases at J, with 8 bases in the middle. The CDR3 region has the DNA TGTGCCAGTAGTATAGTAGGAACGAATCAGCCCCAGCATTTT. Encoded protein: CASSIVGTNQPQHF.

The chain carries TRBV15 and TRBJ2-1; maybe TRBD2 (5 bases). V was clipped by 1 base and J by 2 bases, with 18 bases between them. This CDR3 spans 18 amino acids. The germline V gene has CDR1 LNHNV and CDR2 YYDKDF (reference sequence). The CDR3 DNA reads as TGTGCCACCAGCAGAGCTCCAAGAGCGGATCTGCCCTACAATGAGCAGTTCTTC. Translation gives CATSRAPRADLPYNEQFF. The whole variable domain, filled in from reference TRBV15 and TRBJ2-1, reads DAMVIQNPRYQVTQFGKPVTLSCSQTLNHNVMYWYQQKSSQAPKLLFHYYDKDFNNEADTPDNFQSRRPNTSFCFLDIRSPGLGDTAMYLCATSRAPRADLPYNEQFFGPGTRLTVL.

The chain carries TRBV24-1 and TRBJ1-1, with a possible D match to TRBD1 (6 bases). V was clipped by 4 bases and J by 4 bases, with 6 bases between them. The germline gives CDR1 KGHDR, CDR2 SFDVKD. The CDR3 is 12 amino acids. In nucleotides, the CDR3 is TGTGCCACCAGTGAAGGGGGCACTGAAGCTTTCTTT. This translates into CATSEGGTEAFF.

This sequence joins TRBV4-2 and TRBJ1-1; possibly TRBD1 for D (6 bases). The germline CDR1 and CDR2 sequences are LGHNA and YNFKEQ. The CDR3 sequence is 16 residues long. V lost 2 bases and J lost 0, with 13 bases in between. The CDR3 DNA is TGTGCCAGCAGCCAAATCGACAGGATGATGAACACTGAAGCTTTCTTT. Its translation: CASSQIDRMMNTEAFF.

This chain joins TRBV12-3 or TRBV12-4 and TRBJ2-1; tentatively, D is TRBD2 (5 bases). CDR3 length: 13 amino acids. The V and J ends lost 4 bases and 4 bases respectively, with 8 bases between them. The CDR3 coding sequence is TGTGCCAGCAGTTCTCGGGGTTACAATGAGCAGTTCTTC. Its protein product is CASSSRGYNEQFF.

V usage is TRBV3-1 (or the pseudogene TRBV3-2) and J usage is TRBJ2-5, with 10 bases aligning to TRBD2. J gave up 2 bases and V 0 bases, and 12 bases lay outside the gene matches. The CDR3 is 19 residues long. Germline lookup yields CDR1 LGHDT and CDR2 YNNKEL (reference sequence). CDR3 DNA: TGTGCCAGCAGCCAAGATAGGAGACTAGCGGGTCCTCTTCAAGAGACCCAGTACTTC. Its translation: CASSQDRRLAGPLQETQYF.

The chain couples TRBV2 to TRBJ1-5; D is perhaps TRBD1 (6 bases). Between the trimmed V and J ends, which lost 7 bases and 3 bases, there was a span of 10 bases. Germline V CDR1 and CDR2: SNHLY, FYNNEI. The CDR3 has 13 amino acids. Written as DNA, the CDR3 is TGTGCCAGCACCGGACAGTACAATCAGCCCCAGCATTTT. It translates to CASTGQYNQPQHF. Full variable domain (rest looked up from reference TRBV2 and TRBJ1-5): EPEVTQTPSHQVTQMGQEVILRCVPISNHLYFYWYRQILGQKVEFLVSFYNNEISEKSEIFDDQFSVERPDGSNFTLKIRSTKLEDSAMYFCASTGQYNQPQHFGDGTRLSIL.

The chain has TRBV9 and TRBJ2-1; D is undetermined. The CDR3 covers 15 residues. Germline CDR1 reads SGDLS; CDR2 reads YYNGEE. The V and J ends lost 0 bases and 9 bases respectively, with 16 bases between them. Here the CDR3 reads CASSVAAGQRPEQFF. For the CDR3, the DNA is TGTGCCAGCAGCGTAGCCGCCGGGCAACGTCCTGAGCAGTTCTTC.

The chain is built from TRBV6-5 and TRBJ2-1; the D gene is possibly TRBD2 (6 bases). V dropped 0 bases and J dropped 2 bases, with 11 bases sitting between them. From germline, CDR1 is MNHEY and CDR2 SVGAGI. CDR3 length: 16 residues. Here the CDR3 reads CASSYSSGATYNEQFF. Here the CDR3 DNA reads TGTGCCAGCAGTTACTCGTCGGGAGCTACCTACAATGAGCAGTTCTTC.

The rearrangement links TRBV5-1 to TRBJ2-3; D uncertain. The CDR3 runs 12 residues. The V gene lost 1 base and the J gene lost 2 bases, with 2 bases spanning the gap. In germline, CDR1 is SGHRS, CDR2 YFSETQ. The CDR3 sequence: CASSLITDTQYF. The CDR3, as DNA: TGCGCCAGCAGCTTGATCACAGATACGCAGTATTTT.

The rearrangement uses TRBV6-5 and TRBJ2-7; tentatively, D is TRBD2 (6 bases). The CDR3 length is 15 residues. The V gene lost 2 bases and the J gene lost 6 bases, with 17 bases spanning the gap. CDR1 and CDR2 (germline): MNHEY, SVGAGI. CDR3 DNA: TGTGCCAGCAGTTACGCGACCAAAGGGACTTTCGAGCAGTACTTC. Translated: CASSYATKGTFEQYF.

The chain combines TRBV10-3 with TRBJ1-2; no clear D gene. The V and J ends lost 2 bases and 5 bases respectively, with 9 bases between them. The CDR3 has 13 amino acids. Germline V gene data show CDR1 as ENHRY and CDR2 as SYGVKD. CDR3 in DNA: TGTGCCATCAGTGAGCCAGGAACATATGGCTACACCTTC. Translated, it gives CAISEPGTYGYTF.

The chain combines TRBV15 with TRBJ2-3, with D perhaps matching TRBD1 or TRBD2 (5 bases each). Germline CDR1 and CDR2: LNHNV and YYDKDF (reference sequence). CDR3 length equals 17 residues. V was trimmed by 0 bases and J by 0 bases, leaving 13 bases between them. In nucleotides, the CDR3 is TGTGCCACCAGCAGAGATCGGGGCAGACCTAGCACAGATACGCAGTATTTT. This translates into CATSRDRGRPSTDTQYF.

The rearrangement links TRBV10-3 to TRBJ2-3, with 9 bases identical to TRBD2. Germline CDR1 reads ENHRY; CDR2 reads SYGVKD. V trimming: 2 bases; J trimming: 4 bases; junction bases outside the gene matches: 7. The CDR3 consists of 16 residues. The CDR3 DNA is TGTGCCATCAGTGAGGTGGGCGGGGGGGCCCCAGATACGCAGTATTTT. Its protein product is CAISEVGGGAPDTQYF.

This chain links TRBV6-5 with TRBJ2-2, with 11 bases matching TRBD2. Trimming cost V 6 bases and J 4 bases; bases outside gene matches: 4. The CDR3 loop spans 15 amino acids. The germline V gene encodes CDR1 MNHEY and CDR2 SVGAGI. CDR3 in DNA: TGTGCCAGCAGCCTAGGGACTAGCGGCACCGGGGAGCTGTTTTTT. This codes for CASSLGTSGTGELFF.

The CDR3 sequence: CATSPQGYGYTF. The DNA of the CDR3 is TGTGCCACCAGCCCACAGGGGTATGGCTACACCTTC. The rearrangement uses TRBV15 and TRBJ1-2; 7 bases are shared with TRBD1. Germline CDR1 is LNHNV and CDR2 is YYDKDF (reference sequence). V was pared by 5 bases and J by 5 bases, with 2 bases of the junction left unmatched. The CDR3 has 12 residues.

This clone was seen just once. The J gene is TRBJ2-5, the V gene TRBV5-6; D possibly corresponds to TRBD2 (7 bases). V was pared by 0 bases and J by 1 base, with 13 bases between. The CDR3 runs to 16 residues. The germline V gene has CDR1 SGHDT and CDR2 YYEEEE. CDR3 DNA: TGTGCCAGCAGCTTGGTGGGCGGGGGCTCCCAAGAGACCCAGTACTTC. Translating it yields CASSLVGGGSQETQYF.

The V and J genes are TRBV5-1 and TRBJ2-1; 13 bases map to TRBD2. This CDR3 is built from 15 residues. V was pared by 4 bases and J by 9 bases, with 7 bases of the junction left unmatched. Germline V gene data show CDR1 as SGHRS and CDR2 as YFSETQ. The CDR3 coding sequence is TGCGCCAGCAGCCCCGGACTAGCGGGAGCTCTTGAGCAGTTCTTC. This encodes CASSPGLAGALEQFF.

This chain connects TRBV11-2 to TRBJ2-7; TRBD2 agrees at 7 bases. This CDR3 is built from 15 residues. Per germline, CDR1 SGHAT and CDR2 FQNNGV. V gave up 1 base and J gave up 1 base; unmatched junction bases: 4. CDR3 protein: CASSLGRRESYEQYF. As DNA, the CDR3 is TGTGCCAGCAGCTTAGGACGGCGGGAGTCCTACGAGCAGTACTTC. Full variable domain (rest looked up from reference TRBV11-2 and TRBJ2-7): EAGVAQSPRYKIIEKRQSVAFWCNPISGHATLYWYQQILGQGPKLLIQFQNNGVVDDSQLPKDRFSAERLKGVDSTLKIQPAKLEDSAVYLCASSLGRRESYEQYFGPGTRLTVT.